Listed here are 9 T cell receptor beta chains from one sample, sequenced in a study of T cells after yellow fever vaccination. TCRdb reprocessed the 5' RACE reads with MiXCR, giving one entry per CDR3 protein. The sample lists hundreds of thousands of distinct CDR3 sequences; roughly 11% were seen once. The sequences come from PBMCs, collected on the day of the first yellow fever vaccination. The source of these receptors is a man aged 18-30 years who received the YFV17D yellow fever vaccine.

J is TRBJ2-7 and V is TRBV6-5; no reliable D call. The CDR3 covers 13 residues. The germline V gene encodes CDR1 MNHEY and CDR2 SVGAGI. V was clipped by 0 bases and J by 7 bases, with 10 bases between them. In DNA, the CDR3 is TGTGCCAGCAGTTACTCGTTCCCGTGGGAGCAGTACTTC. It yields the protein CASSYSFPWEQYF.

The genes are TRBV5-6 and TRBJ1-1; maybe TRBD1 (5 bases). CDR1 and CDR2 from the germline V gene are SGHDT and YYEEEE. The CDR3 runs to 14 residues. Trimming cost V 4 bases and J 3 bases, with 13 bases left between them. The CDR3 bases are TGTGCCAGCAGCCTGAGGGACTTCTACACTGAAGCTTTCTTT. Translation: CASSLRDFYTEAFF. The full variable domain, with the rest looked up from reference TRBV5-6 and TRBJ1-1, is DAGVTQSPTHLIKTRGQQVTLRCSPKSGHDTVSWYQQALGQGPQFIFQYYEEEERQRGNFPDRFSGHQFPNYSSELNVNALLLGDSALYLCASSLRDFYTEAFFGQGTRLTVV.

The chain joins TRBV6-4 to TRBJ2-1; 7 nucleotides agree with TRBD2. V lost 10 bases, J lost 2 bases, and 11 bases stayed unmatched. The germline CDR1 and CDR2 sequences are MRHNA and SNTAGT. The CDR3 is 15 residues long. The CDR3 region has the DNA TGTGCCACCATGCGGATCGCGGGGGCCTACAATGAGCAGTTCTTC. It yields the protein CATMRIAGAYNEQFF.

This chain uses TRBV7-2 with TRBJ2-1; D uncertain. Trimming left V 3 bases short and J 6 bases short, with 9 bases between. Germline CDR1 SGHTA, CDR2 FQGNSA. The CDR3 has 13 amino acids. CDR3 nucleotides: TGTGCCAGCAGCTTCTCCTCCCCCAATGAGCAGTTCTTC. Its protein is CASSFSSPNEQFF.

The V call is TRBV5-1, the J call TRBJ2-3; TRBD2 matches at 8 bases. Germline V lookup: CDR1 SGHRS, CDR2 YFSETQ. J gave up 5 bases and V 4 bases, and 9 bases lay outside the gene matches. The CDR3 contains 15 residues. CDR3 bases: TGCGCCAGCAGCACCCCCGGGGGGGATGGAGATACGCAGTATTTT. Translated, it gives CASSTPGGDGDTQYF.

A few counts support this clonotype. The rearrangement uses TRBV27 and TRBJ2-7, with D maybe TRBD1 (5 bases). CDR1 is MNHEY and CDR2 is SMNVEV in the germline V gene (reference sequence). The CDR3 extends over 13 amino acids. V was pared by 3 bases and J by 6 bases, with 12 bases between. CDR3 sequence: CASSLFGASEQYF. CDR3 DNA: TGTGCCAGCAGTTTGTTTGGGGCGAGCGAGCAGTACTTC.

In its sample, this clonotype was seen many times. CDR3 sequence (DNA): TGCAGTGCTAGCCGGACAGGGGCCCATCAGCCCCAGCATTTT. It yields the protein CSASRTGAHQPQHF. The gene calls are TRBV20-1 and TRBJ1-5; 9 bases fit TRBD1. This CDR3 region has 14 residues. V shed 3 bases and J 5 bases; nucleotides not matched to a gene: 5. CDR1 is DFQATT, CDR2 SNEGSKA, per germline (reference sequence).

A few counts support this clonotype. The J gene is TRBJ1-1, the V gene TRBV9, with D hard to call. The CDR3 spans 13 residues. Trimming pared 3 bases from V and 8 bases from J, leaving 14 bases between. Germline V gene sequence: CDR1 SGDLS, CDR2 YYNGEE. In DNA, the CDR3 is TGTGCCAGCAGCGGAGGAGGGTTCACCGAAGCTTTCTTT. Its translation: CASSGGGFTEAFF.

This clonotype has more than one count but fewer than ten. This chain joins TRBV5-1 and TRBJ2-7, with D unclear. The CDR3 consists of 16 residues. Germline V gene lookup returns CDR1 SGHRS and CDR2 YFSETQ. Trimming shortened V by 0 bases and J by 5 bases, and 18 bases separated the two germline ends. The CDR3, as DNA: TGCGCCAGCAGCTTGGGGCGCGCCAGCGACTGGCACGAGCAGTACTTC. It codes for CASSLGRASDWHEQYF.